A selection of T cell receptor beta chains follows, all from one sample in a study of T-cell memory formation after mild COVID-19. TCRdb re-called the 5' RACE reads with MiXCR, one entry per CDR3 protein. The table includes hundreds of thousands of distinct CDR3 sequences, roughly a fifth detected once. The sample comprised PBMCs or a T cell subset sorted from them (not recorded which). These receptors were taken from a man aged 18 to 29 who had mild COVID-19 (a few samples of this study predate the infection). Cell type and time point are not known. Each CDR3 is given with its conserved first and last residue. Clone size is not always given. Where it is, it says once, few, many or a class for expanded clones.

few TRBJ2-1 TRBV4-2 CASSQDWERGGRNEQFF
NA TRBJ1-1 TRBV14 CASNLLGGTEAFF
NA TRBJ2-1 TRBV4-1 CASSRVRQGENEQFF
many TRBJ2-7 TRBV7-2 CASSPSEPYEQYF
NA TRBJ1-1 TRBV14 CASSQDQGWGTEAFF
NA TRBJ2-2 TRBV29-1 CSVEDFVGGLFF
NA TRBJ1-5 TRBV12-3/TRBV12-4 CASGTVSNQPQHF
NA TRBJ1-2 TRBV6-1 CASWTGGYGYTF
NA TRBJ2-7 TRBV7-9 CASSFSGTEAYEQYF
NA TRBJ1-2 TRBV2 CASSESDSTLYGYTF
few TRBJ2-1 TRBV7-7 CASSLGGAHGEQFF
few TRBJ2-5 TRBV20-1 CSARTRVETQYF
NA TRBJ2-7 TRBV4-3 CASSQVHGDYEQYF
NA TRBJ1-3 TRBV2 CASSRTGISGNTIYF
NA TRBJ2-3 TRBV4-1 CASSQGTRDTQYF
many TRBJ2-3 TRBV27 CATQGAGFPTDTQYF
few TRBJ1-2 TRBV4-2 CASSLRNQDRAHGYTF
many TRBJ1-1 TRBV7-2 CASSSSGTGGNPLYTEAFF
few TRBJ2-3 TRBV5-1 CASSAGRPGTDTQYF
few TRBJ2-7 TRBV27 CASRVRDRLSEQYF
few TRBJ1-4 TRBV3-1 CASSQDGVPLPTNEKLFF
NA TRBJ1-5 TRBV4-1 CASSQENHQPQHF
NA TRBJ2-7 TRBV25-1 CASSENWGPTDEQYF
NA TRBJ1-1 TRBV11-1 CASSLSAGELNTEAFF
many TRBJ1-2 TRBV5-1 CASSLGGDYGYTF
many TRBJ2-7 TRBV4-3 CASSQGRSSRPPSAYEQYF
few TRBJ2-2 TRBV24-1 CATSDPKLYEAGELFF
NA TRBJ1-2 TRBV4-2 CASSQGGEWDYGYTF
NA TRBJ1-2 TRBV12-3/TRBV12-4 CASSKDLSF
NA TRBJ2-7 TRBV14 CASSQEGPVTYEQYF
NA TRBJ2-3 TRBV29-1 CSVRDRGGSDTQYF
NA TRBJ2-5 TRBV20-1 CSARYRGAETQYF
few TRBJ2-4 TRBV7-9 CASSLVLGGDIQYF
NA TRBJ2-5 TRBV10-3 CAITAGTGPAETQYF
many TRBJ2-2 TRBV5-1 CASSLRFTGELFF
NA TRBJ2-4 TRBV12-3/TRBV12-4 CASSAGDGPHIQYF
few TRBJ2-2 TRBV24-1 CATSDQTGRGTGELFF
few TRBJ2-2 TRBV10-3 CAISEPLGGRNTGELFF
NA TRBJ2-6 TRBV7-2 CASSPGGSAGANVLTF
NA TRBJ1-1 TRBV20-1 CSAEDRGDTEAFF
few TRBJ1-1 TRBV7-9 CASSLGRSDTEAFF
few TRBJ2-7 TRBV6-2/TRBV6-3 CASSYDSNYEQYF
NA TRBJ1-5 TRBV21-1 CASTPPGYFCNQPQHF
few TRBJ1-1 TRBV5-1 CASSKDPGNTEAFF
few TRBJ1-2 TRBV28 CASSLQGRNYGYTF
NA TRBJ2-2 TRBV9 CASSVGTSNTGELFF
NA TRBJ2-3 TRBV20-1 CSAMLEGANTQYF
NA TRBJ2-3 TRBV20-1 CSAGGENTDTQYF
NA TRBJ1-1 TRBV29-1 CSAGNIEAFF
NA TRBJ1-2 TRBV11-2 CASSLHPGQGSGGYTF
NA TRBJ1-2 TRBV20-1 CSGKRQGADGYTF
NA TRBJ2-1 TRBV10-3 CASGLAGGLNEQFF
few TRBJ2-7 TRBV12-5 CASGITRTGLFSYEQYF
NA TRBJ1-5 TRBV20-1 CIRFTGLHQPQHF
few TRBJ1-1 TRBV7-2 CASSLPGGMEAFF
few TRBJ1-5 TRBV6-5 CASSYSGQGWQPQHF
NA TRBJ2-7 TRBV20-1 CSARRLAGAYEQYF
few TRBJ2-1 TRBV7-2 CASSPRTVHAYNEQFF
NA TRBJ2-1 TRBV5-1 CASSATGAENEQFF